This T cell receptor beta chain was identified in a study of blood T cell repertoires in COVID-19. CDR1 LGHDT and CDR2 YNNKEL come from the germline V gene (reference sequence). J lost 2 bases, V lost 4 bases, and 10 bases had no gene match. This CDR3 contains 18 residues. This clone was seen only once. Libraries were prepared by immunoSEQ multiplex PCR; TCRdb keeps only in-frame clonotypes and omits some of them. The sample has approximately 160,000 clones, about 88% seen once. This chain joins TRBV3-1 (or the pseudogene TRBV3-2) and TRBJ2-3; TRBD1 agrees at 12 bases. Sequenced material: peripheral blood. This clonotype was obtained from a man in his 60s with active or convalescent COVID-19. CDR3 nucleotide sequence: TGTGCCAGCAGCCGATCCCCTCCGGGACAGGGGGCCACAGATACGCAGTATTTT. Protein product: CASSRSPPGQGATDTQYF.